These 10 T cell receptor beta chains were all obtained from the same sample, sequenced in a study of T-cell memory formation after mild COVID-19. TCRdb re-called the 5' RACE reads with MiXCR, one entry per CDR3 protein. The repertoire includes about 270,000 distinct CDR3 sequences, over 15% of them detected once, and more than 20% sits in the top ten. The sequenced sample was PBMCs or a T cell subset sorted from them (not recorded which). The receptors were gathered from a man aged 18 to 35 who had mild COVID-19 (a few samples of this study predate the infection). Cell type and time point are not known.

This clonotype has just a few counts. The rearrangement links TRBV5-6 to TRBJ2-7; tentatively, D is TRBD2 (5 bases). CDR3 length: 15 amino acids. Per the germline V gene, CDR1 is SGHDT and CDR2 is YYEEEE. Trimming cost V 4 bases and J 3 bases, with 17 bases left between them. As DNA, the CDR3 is TGTGCCAGCAGCGCGGGCCCGGGGATCGGCTACGAGCAGTACGTC. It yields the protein CASSAGPGIGYEQYV.

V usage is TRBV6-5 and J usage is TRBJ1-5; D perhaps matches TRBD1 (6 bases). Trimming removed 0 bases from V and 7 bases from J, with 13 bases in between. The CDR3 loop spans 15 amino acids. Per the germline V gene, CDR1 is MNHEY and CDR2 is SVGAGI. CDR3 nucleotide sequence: TGTGCCAGCAGTTACTCGTGGCAGGGACAACAGCCCCAGCATTTT. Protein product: CASSYSWQGQQPQHF.

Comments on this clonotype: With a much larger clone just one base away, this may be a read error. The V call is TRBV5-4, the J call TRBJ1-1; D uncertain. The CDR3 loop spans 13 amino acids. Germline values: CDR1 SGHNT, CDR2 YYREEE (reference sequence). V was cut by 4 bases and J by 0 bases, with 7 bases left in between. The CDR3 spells CASSRNMNTEAFF. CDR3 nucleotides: TGTGCCAGCAGCCGGAACATGAACACTGAAGCTTTCTTT.

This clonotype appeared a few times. As DNA, the CDR3 is TGCAGTGCCCAGAGCCGGAGAAACAGACGGGAAAAACTGTTTTTT. Protein product: CSAQSRRNRREKLFF. V and J are TRBV20-1 and TRBJ1-4; D gene uncertain. Germline V gives CDR1 DFQATT, CDR2 SNEGSKA (reference sequence). The V end lost 6 bases, the J end lost 8 bases, and 22 bases lay between the germline ends. The CDR3 length is 15 residues.

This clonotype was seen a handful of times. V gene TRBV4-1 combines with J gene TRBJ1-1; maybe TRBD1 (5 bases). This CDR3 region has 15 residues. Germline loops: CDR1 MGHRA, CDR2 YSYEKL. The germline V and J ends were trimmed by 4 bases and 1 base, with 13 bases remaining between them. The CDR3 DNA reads TGCGCCAGCAGCCCAGTACAGGATTCGAACACTGAAGCTTTCTTT. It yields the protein CASSPVQDSNTEAFF.

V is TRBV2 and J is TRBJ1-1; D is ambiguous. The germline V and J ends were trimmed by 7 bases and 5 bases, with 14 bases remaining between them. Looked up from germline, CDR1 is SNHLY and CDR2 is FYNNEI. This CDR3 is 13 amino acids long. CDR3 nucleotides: TGTGCCAGCACGAAAGGCGCGGGGACTGAAGCTTTCTTT. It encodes CASTKGAGTEAFF.

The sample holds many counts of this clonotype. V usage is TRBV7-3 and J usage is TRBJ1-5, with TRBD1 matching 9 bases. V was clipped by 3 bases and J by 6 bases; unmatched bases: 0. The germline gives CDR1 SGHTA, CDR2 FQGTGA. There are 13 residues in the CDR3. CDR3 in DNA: TGTGCCAGCAGCTTGACAGGGGGTCAGCCCCAGCATTTT. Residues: CASSLTGGQPQHF.

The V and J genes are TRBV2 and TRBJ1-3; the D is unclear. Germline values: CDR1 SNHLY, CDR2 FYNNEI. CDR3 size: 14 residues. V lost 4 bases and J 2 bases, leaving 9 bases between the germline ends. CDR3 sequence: CASSVLTTGNTIYF. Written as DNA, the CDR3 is TGTGCCAGCAGTGTCCTCACAACTGGAAACACCATATATTTT.

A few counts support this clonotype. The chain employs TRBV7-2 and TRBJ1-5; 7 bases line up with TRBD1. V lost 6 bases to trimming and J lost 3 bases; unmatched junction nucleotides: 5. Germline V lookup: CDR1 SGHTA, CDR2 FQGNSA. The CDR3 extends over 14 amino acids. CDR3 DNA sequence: TGTGCCAGCAGGGAGGGACAGCTCAATCAGCCCCAGCATTTT. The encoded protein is CASREGQLNQPQHF.

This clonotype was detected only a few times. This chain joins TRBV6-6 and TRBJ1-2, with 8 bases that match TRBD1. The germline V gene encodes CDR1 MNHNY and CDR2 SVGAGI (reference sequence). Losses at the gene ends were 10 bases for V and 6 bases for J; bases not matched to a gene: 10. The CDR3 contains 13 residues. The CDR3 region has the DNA TGTGCCACCCCGGACAGGGTCCCTCATGGCTACACCTTC. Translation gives CATPDRVPHGYTF.